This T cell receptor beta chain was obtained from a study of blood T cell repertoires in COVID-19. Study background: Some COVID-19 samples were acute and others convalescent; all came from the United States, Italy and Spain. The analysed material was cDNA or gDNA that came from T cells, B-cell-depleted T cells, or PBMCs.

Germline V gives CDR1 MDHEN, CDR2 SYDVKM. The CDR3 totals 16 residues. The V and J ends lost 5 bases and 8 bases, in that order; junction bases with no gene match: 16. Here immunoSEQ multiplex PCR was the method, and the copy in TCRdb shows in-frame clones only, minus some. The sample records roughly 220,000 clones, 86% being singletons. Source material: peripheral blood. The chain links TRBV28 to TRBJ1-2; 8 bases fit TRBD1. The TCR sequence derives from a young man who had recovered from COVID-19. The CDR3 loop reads CASSGTHVSGGWGYTF. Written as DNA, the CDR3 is TGTGCCAGCAGTGGCACGCACGTTTCAGGGGGCTGGGGCTACACCTTC.